Reported below is one TCR beta chain. The data belong to a study of identifying expanded T cells in peripheral blood. The CDR3 runs to 13 residues. CDR1 is SGHTA and CDR2 is FQGTGA in the germline V gene. Between the trimmed V and J ends, which lost 7 bases and 7 bases, there was a span of 17 bases. Clones were sequenced by immunoSEQ multiplex PCR, and TCRdb holds only the in-frame ones, with some missing. The table includes more than 80,000 clones, approximately 90% detected once. The rearrangement uses TRBV7-3 and TRBJ2-7, with D perhaps matching TRBD2 (5 bases). The receptor's source is a person between 18 and 69 years old in good health. The sample comprised blood. The CDR3, as DNA: TGTGCCAGCACGAGGGTTCCGACGGGGGAGCAGTACTTC. Its protein product is CASTRVPTGEQYF.